This T cell receptor beta chain was obtained from a study of blood T cell repertoires in COVID-19. Study information: From T cells, B-cell-depleted T cells, or PBMCs came the material, which was cDNA or gDNA.

Per the authors' pipeline: Amplification of reference gene primers was used by the study to estimate nucleated cell counts. Some clones are missing from TCRdb's copy, which holds only in-frame ones; the method was immunoSEQ multiplex PCR. V, J and clone size are taken as reported in that table, and D and trimming were inferred from the DNA itself. The sample consists of about 150,000 clones, around 82% of them appearing once. Sequenced sample: peripheral blood. The origin of this receptor is a human donor in a cohort sampled during active COVID-19.

The CDR3 is CASRGQNTEAFF. In nucleotides, the CDR3 is TGTGCCAGCAGGGGACAGAACACTGAAGCTTTCTTT. The chain uses TRBV2 and TRBJ1-1, with TRBD1 as a possible D gene (6 bases). V gave up 6 bases and J gave up 1 base, with 6 bases separating them. There are 12 residues in the CDR3. Germline CDR1 SNHLY, CDR2 FYNNEI.